A single T cell receptor beta chain is shown here with its context. This entry belongs to a study of T cell responses to AZD1222 COVID-19 vaccine. The data were produced by immunoSEQ multiplex PCR, yet TCRdb's version contains in-frame clones alone and is incomplete. Among approximately 150,000 clones, 90% were seen once, and the ten largest hold approximately 3%. The source was peripheral blood, collected on day 0 of AZD1222 vaccination. This TCR was sampled from an adult in good health.

The chain's CDR3 is CASSLEAGTGELFF. The CDR3 DNA reads TGTGCCAGCAGCTTAGAGGCGGGGACCGGGGAGCTGTTTTTT. The V gene is TRBV7-9, the J gene TRBJ2-2; D is perhaps TRBD2 (6 bases). The CDR3 length is 14 residues. Trimming took off 1 base at V and 5 bases at J, with 8 bases between the two ends. CDR1 and CDR2 (germline): SEHNR, FQNEAQ (reference sequence).